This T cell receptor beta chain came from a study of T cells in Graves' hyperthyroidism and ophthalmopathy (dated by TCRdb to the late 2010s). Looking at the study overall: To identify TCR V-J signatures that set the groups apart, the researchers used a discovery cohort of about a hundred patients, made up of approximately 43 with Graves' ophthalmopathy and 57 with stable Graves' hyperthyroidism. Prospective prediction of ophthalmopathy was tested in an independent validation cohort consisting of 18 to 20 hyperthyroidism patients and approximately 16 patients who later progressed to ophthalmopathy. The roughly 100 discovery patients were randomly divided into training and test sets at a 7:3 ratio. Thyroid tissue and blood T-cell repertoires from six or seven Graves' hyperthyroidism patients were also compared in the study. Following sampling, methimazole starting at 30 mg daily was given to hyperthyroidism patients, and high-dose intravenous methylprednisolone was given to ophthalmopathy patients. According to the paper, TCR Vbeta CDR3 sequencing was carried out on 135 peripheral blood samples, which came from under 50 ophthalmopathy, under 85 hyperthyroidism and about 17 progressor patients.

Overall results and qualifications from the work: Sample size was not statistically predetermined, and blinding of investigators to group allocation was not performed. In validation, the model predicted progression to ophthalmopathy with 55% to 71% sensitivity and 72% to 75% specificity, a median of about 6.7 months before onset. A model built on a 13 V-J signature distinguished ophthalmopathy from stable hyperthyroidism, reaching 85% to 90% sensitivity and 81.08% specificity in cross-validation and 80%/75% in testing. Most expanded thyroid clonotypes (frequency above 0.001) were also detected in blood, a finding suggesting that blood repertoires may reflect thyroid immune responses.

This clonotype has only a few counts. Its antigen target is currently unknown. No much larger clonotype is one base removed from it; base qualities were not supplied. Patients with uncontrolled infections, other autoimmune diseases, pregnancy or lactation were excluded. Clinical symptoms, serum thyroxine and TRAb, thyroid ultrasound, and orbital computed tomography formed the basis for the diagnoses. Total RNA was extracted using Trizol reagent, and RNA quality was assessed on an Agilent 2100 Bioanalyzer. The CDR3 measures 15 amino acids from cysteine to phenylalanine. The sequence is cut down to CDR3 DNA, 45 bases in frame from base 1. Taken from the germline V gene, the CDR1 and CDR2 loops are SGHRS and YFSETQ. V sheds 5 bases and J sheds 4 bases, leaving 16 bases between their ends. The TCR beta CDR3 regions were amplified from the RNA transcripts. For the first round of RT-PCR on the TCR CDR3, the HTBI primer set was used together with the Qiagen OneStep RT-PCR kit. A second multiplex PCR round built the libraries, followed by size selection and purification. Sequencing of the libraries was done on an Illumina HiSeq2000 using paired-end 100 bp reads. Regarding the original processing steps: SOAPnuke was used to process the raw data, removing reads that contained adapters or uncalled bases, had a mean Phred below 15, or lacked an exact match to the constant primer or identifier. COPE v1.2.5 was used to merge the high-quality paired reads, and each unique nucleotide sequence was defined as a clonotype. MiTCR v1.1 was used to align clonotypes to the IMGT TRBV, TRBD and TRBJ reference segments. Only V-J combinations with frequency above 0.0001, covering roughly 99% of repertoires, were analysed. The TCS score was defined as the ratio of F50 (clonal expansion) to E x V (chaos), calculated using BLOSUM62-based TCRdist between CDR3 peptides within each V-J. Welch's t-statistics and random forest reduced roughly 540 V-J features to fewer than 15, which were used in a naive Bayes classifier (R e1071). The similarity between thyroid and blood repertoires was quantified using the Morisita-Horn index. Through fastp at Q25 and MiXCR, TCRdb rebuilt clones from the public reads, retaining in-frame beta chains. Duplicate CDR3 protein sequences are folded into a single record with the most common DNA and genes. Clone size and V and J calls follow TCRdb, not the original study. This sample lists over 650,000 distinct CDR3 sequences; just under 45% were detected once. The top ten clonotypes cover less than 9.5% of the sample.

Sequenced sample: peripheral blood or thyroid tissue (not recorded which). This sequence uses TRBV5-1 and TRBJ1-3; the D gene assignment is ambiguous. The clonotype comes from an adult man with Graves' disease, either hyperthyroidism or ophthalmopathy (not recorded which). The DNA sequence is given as TGCGCCAGCAGACTAGGACTTTCCGACGGAAACACCATATATTTT. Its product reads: CASRLGLSDGNTIYF.